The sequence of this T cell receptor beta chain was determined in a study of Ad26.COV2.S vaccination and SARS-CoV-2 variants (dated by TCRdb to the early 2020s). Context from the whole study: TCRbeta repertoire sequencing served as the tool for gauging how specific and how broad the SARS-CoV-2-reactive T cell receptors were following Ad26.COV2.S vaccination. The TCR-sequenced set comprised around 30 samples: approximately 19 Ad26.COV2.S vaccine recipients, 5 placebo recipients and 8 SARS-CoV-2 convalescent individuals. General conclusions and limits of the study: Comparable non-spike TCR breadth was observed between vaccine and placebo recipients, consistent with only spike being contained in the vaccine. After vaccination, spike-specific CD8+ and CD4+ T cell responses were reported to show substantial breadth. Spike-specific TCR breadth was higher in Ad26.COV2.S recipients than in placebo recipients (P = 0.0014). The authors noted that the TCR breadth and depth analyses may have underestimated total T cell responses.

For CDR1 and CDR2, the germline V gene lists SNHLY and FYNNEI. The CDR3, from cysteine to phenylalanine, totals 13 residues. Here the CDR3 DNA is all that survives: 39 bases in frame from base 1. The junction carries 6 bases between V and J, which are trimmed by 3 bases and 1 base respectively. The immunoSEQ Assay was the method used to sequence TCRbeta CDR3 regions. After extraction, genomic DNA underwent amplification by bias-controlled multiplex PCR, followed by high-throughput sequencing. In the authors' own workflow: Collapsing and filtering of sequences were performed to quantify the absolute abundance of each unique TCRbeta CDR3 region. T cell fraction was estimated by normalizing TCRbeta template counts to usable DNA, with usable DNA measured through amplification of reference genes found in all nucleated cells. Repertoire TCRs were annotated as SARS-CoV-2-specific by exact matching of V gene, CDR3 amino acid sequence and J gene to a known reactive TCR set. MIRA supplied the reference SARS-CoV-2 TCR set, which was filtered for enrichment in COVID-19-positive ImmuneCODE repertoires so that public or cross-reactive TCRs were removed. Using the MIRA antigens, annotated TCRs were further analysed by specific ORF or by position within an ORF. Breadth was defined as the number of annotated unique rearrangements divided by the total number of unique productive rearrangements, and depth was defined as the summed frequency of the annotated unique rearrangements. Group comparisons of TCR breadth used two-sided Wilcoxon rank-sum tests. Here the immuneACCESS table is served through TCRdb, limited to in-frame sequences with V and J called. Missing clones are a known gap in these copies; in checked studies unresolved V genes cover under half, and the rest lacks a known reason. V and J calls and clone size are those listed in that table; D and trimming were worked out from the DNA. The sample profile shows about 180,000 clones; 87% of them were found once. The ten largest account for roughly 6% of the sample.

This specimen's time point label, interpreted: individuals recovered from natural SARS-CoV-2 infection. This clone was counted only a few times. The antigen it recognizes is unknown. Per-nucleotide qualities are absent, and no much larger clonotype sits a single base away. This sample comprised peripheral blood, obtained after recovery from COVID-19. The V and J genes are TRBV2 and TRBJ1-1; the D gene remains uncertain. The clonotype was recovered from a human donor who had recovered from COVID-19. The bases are TGTGCCAGCAGTGAGGAGTGGAACACTGAAGCTTTCTTT. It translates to CASSEEWNTEAFF.